This T cell receptor beta chain is drawn from a study of T cells after yellow fever vaccination. As TCR cDNA was made by 5'RACE template switching, a universal primer site and UMIs were added. TCRdb re-called the 5' RACE reads through MiXCR, storing one row per CDR3 protein. The top ten clones hold about 16% of a sample with 300,000 to 450,000 distinct CDR3 sequences, 7% to 9% of them seen once. Worth noting for this clonotype: Its antigen is not identified.

Points from the study as a whole: After the booster, 96% of CD4 and approximately 87% of CD8 primary-response clones were re-detected. FACS-sorted repertoires might harbor abundant contaminating clonotypes from the bulk population. A secondary response was less intense yet reached its peak sooner, at day 5 versus 15.

The V gene's germline CDR1 is SGHRS and CDR2 YFSETQ. The CDR3 consists of 14 residues. The V gene lost 5 bases and the J gene lost 5 bases, with 13 bases spanning the gap. This receptor was obtained from a man aged 18 to 29 who received the YFV17D yellow fever vaccine. Specimen: PBMCs, collected approximately 40 days after the first yellow fever vaccination. This sequence joins TRBV5-1 and TRBJ2-2, with a possible D match to TRBD2 (6 bases). Here the CDR3 DNA reads TGCGCCAGCAGTCCCGGGGCGGGGACCGGGGAGCTGTTTTTT. Amino acid sequence: CASSPGAGTGELFF.